Below, 7 T cell receptor beta chains from the same sample are listed, as sequenced in a study of regulatory T cells in long-lasting Graves disease. The time point denotes: persistent/refractory GD, antithyroid drugs over 5 years with positive TRAb. PBMC-extracted RNA yielded the TCR library. For TCR beta, libraries came from iRepertoire HTBI primers and Arm-PCR of CDR3 regions. MiXCR, applied by TCRdb to the multiplex PCR reads, yields one record per CDR3 protein. The table records 300,000 to 400,000 distinct CDR3 sequences, around 20% of them present only once. Specimen: peripheral blood mononuclear cells (PBMCs), collected when the disease was refractory, from a patient treated with antithyroid drugs. The source is a female donor with Graves disease.

This clonotype was picked up a small number of times. V is TRBV28 and J is TRBJ2-2, with unresolved D. The V gene's germline CDR1 is MDHEN and CDR2 SYDVKM. The CDR3 runs to 12 residues. The ends were cut back, 7 bases at V and 2 bases at J, with 5 bases in the middle. CDR3 sequence (DNA): TGTGCCAGCAAAATTAACACCGGGGAGCTGTTTTTT. This gives the protein CASKINTGELFF.

The gene calls are TRBV4-2 and TRBJ2-7, with TRBD1 matching 7 bases. Germline CDR1 reads LGHNA; CDR2 reads YNFKEQ. Trimming cost V 4 bases and J 6 bases; bases outside gene matches: 6. The CDR3 is 13 residues long. The CDR3 loop is CASSPDRIGEQYF. The CDR3 nucleotides are TGTGCCAGCAGCCCGGACAGGATAGGCGAGCAGTACTTC.

This clonotype was found many times. V and J are TRBV2 and TRBJ2-7; a possible D gene is TRBD1 (5 bases). Germline V lookup: CDR1 SNHLY, CDR2 FYNNEI. Trimming took 4 bases from V and 6 from J, leaving 10 bases between them. CDR3 length: 12 residues. The CDR3 DNA is TGTGCCAGCAGTGGACAGTTGGGCGAGCAGTACTTC. It encodes CASSGQLGEQYF.

This clonotype came up many times. The chain joins TRBV12-3 or TRBV12-4 to TRBJ2-7; D might be TRBD1 (6 bases). This CDR3 spans 15 amino acids. Trimming took off 2 bases at V and 7 bases at J, with 18 bases between the two ends. The CDR3 sequence: CASSLFVRGTGEQYF. The CDR3 nucleotides read TGTGCCAGCAGTTTATTTGTCAGGGGAACGGGGGAGCAGTACTTC.

The table lists this clonotype with many counts. This sequence joins TRBV6-5 and TRBJ1-2; the match to TRBD1 covers 10 bases. This CDR3 has 14 amino acids. Trimming took 4 bases from V and 5 from J; bases not matched to a gene: 4. From germline, CDR1 is MNHEY and CDR2 SVGAGI. The CDR3 nucleotides read TGTGCCAGCAGTTTGGGACAGGGGATGTATGGCTACACCTTC. Translated: CASSLGQGMYGYTF.

This clonotype was recorded a few times. The J gene is TRBJ1-5, the V gene TRBV3-1; D remains unclear. With 1 base removed from V and 6 bases from J, the gap between germline ends came to 4 bases. Germline V gene data show CDR1 as LGHDT and CDR2 as YNNKEL (reference sequence). The CDR3 length is 12 residues. The CDR3 bases are TGTGCCAGCAGCCAAGGACCTCAGCCCCAGCATTTT. It codes for CASSQGPQPQHF.

This clonotype was observed many times. The genes are TRBV6-1 and TRBJ2-7, with D perhaps TRBD1 or TRBD2 (6 bases each). The V gene lost 7 bases and the J gene lost 2 bases, with 12 bases spanning the gap. Per germline, CDR1 MNHNS and CDR2 SASEGT. The CDR3 is 13 amino acids. The CDR3 DNA follows: TGTGCCAGCAACAAGGGGGGAACCTACGAGCAGTACTTC. Amino acids: CASNKGGTYEQYF.